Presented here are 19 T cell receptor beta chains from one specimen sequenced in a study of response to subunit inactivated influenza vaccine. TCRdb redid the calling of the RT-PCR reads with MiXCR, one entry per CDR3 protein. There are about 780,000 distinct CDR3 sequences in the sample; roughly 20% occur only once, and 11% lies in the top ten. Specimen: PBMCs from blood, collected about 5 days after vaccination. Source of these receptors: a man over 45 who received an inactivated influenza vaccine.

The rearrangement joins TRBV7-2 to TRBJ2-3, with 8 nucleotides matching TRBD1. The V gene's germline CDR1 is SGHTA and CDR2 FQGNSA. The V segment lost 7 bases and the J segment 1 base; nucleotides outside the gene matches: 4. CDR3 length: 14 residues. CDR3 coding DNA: TGTGCCAGCACCTCGGGACAGGGCACAGATACGCAGTATTTT. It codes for CASTSGQGTDTQYF.

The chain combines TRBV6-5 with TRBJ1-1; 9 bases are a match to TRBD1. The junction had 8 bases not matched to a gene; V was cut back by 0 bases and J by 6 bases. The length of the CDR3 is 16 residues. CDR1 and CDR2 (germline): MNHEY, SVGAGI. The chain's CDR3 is CASSYSSGTGRPEAFF. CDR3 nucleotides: TGTGCCAGCAGTTACTCGAGTGGGACAGGGCGTCCTGAAGCTTTCTTT.

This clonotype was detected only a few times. The CDR3 region has the DNA TGCAGTGCTAGAGTCGGTCAGGGCTTGGAGACCCAGTACTTC. It yields the protein CSARVGQGLETQYF. This chain uses TRBV20-1 with TRBJ2-5, with a possible D match to TRBD1 (5 bases). CDR3 length equals 14 residues. V lost 1 base and J 5 bases, leaving 14 bases between the germline ends. Per germline, CDR1 DFQATT and CDR2 SNEGSKA (reference sequence).

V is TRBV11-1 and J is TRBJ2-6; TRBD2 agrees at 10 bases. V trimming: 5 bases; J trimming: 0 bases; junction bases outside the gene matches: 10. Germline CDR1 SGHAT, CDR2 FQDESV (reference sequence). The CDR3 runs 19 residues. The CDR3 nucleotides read TGTGCCAGCAGCCTAAGACTAGCGGGTTTCAGCTCTGGGGCCAACGTCCTGACTTTC. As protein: CASSLRLAGFSSGANVLTF.

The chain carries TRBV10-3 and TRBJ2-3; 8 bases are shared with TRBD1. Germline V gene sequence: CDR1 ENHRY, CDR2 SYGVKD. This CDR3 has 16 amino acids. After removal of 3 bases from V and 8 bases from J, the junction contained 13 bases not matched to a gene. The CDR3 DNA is TGTGCCATCAGTGACGCGGGGCAGGGGGCGCGGGGTACGCAGTATTTT. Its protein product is CAISDAGQGARGTQYF.

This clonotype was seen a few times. The CDR3 DNA reads TGTGCCAGCAGCCCTCACCCCGGGCGGGGGGACTACGAGCAGTACTTC. Translation: CASSPHPGRGDYEQYF. The chain couples TRBV28 to TRBJ2-7; 8 bases are shared with TRBD2. Germline CDR1 and CDR2: MDHEN and SYDVKM. The CDR3 has 16 amino acids. The trim removed 6 bases at V and 3 bases at J, leaving 13 bases unmatched.

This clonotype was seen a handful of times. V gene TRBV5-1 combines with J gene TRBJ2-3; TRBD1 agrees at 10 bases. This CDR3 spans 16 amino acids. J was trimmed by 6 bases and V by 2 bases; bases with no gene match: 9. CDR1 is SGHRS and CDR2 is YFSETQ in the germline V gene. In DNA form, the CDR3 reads TGCGCCAGCAGCTTATCCGGGACAGGGGTTTCTGATACGCAGTATTTT. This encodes CASSLSGTGVSDTQYF.

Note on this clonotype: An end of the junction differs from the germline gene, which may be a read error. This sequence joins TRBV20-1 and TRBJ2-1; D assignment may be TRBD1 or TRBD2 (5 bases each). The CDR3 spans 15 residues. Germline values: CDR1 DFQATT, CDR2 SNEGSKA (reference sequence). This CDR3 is CCAPSFTGTNNEQFF. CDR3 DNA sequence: TGCTGTGCTCCCTCTTTTACCGGGACGAACAATGAGCAGTTCTTC.

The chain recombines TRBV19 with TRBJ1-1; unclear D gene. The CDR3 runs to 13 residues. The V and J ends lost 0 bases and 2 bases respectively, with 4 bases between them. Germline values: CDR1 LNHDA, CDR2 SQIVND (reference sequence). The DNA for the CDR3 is TGTGCCAGTAGTATAGATTTAAACACTGAAGCTTTCTTT. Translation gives CASSIDLNTEAFF.

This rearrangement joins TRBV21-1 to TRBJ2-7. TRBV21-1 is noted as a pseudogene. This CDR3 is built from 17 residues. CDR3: CASSTNRQLTSPAEQYF. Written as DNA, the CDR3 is TGTGCCAGCAGCACCAATCGGCAACTCACATCCCCAGCCGAGCAGTACTTC.

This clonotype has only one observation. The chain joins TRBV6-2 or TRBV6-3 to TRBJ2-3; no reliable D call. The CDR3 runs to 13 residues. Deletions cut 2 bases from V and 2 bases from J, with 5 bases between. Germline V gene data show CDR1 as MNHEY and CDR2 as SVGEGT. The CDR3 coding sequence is TGTGCCAGCAGTTACAGGATCACAGATACGCAGTATTTT. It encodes CASSYRITDTQYF.

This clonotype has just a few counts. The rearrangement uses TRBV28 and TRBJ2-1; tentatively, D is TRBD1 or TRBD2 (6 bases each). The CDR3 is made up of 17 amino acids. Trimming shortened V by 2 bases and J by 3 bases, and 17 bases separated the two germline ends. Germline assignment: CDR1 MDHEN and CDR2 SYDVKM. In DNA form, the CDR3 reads TGTGCCAGCAGTTTAAAGGTCGCAGGGGACTTCTACAATGAGCAGTTCTTC. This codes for CASSLKVAGDFYNEQFF.

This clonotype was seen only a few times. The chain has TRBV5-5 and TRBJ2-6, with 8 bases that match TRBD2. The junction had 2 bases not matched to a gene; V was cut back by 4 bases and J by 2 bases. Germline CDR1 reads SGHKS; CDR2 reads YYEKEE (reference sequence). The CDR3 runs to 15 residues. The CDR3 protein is CASSPRGAGANVLTF. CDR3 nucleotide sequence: TGTGCCAGCAGCCCGCGGGGGGCTGGGGCCAACGTCCTGACTTTC.

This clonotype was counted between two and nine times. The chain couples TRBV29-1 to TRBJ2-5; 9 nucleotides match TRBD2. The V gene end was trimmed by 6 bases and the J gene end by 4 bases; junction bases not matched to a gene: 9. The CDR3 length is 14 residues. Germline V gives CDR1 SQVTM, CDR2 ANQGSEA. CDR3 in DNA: TGCAGCGTGAACGCGGGAGGGTTATTAGAGACCCAGTACTTC. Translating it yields CSVNAGGLLETQYF.

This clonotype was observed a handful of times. In DNA form, the CDR3 reads TGTGCCAGCAGTTTCGACAGGCGGAACACCGGGGAGCTGTTTTTT. Its translation: CASSFDRRNTGELFF. This rearrangement joins TRBV6-2 or TRBV6-3 to TRBJ2-2; possible D gene TRBD1, 6 bases. This CDR3 contains 15 residues. In germline, CDR1 is MNHEY, CDR2 SVGEGT. V lost 4 bases and J lost 1, with 10 bases in between.

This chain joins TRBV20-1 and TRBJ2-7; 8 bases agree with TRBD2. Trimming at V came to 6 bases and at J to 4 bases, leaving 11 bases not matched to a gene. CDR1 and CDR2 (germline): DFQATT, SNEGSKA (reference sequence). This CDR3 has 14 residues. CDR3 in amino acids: CSAAGGARIYEQYF. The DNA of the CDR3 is TGCAGTGCCGCCGGGGGGGCTAGGATTTACGAGCAGTACTTC.

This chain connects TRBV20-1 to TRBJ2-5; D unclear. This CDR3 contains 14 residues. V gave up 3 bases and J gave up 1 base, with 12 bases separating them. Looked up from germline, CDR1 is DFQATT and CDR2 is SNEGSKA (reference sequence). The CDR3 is CSASFGPTQETQYF. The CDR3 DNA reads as TGCAGTGCTAGTTTTGGACCGACCCAAGAGACCCAGTACTTC.

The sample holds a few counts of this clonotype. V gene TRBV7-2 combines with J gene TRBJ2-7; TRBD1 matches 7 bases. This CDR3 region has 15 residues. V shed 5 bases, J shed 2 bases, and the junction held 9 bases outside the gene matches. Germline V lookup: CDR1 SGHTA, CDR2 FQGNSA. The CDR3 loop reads CASSLGGNVPYEQYF. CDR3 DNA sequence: TGTGCCAGCAGCCTAGGGGGCAACGTCCCCTACGAGCAGTACTTC.

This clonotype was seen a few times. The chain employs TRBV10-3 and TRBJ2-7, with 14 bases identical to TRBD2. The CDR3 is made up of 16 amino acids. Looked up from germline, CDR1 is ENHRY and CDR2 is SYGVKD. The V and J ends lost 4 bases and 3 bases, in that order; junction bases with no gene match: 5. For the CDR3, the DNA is TGTGCCATCAGTGGGGCCGGGACTAGCGGGGGCTACGAGCAGTACTTC. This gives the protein CAISGAGTSGGYEQYF.